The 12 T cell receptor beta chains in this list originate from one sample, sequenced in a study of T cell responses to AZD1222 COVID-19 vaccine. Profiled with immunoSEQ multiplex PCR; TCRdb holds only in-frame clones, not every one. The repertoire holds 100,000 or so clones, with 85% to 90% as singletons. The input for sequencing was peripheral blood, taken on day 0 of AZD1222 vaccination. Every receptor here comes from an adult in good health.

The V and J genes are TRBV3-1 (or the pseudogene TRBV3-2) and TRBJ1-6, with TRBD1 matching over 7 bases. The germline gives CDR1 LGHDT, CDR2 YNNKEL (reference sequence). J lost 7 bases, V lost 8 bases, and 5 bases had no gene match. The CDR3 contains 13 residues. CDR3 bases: TGTGCCAGCCAGACAGGGTGGAATTCACCCCTCCACTTT. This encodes CASQTGWNSPLHF.

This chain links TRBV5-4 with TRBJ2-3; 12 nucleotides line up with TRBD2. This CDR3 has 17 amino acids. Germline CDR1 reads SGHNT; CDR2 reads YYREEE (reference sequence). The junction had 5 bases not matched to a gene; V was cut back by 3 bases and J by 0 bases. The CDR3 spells CASSSFLAGGSTDTQYF. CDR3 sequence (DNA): TGTGCCAGCAGCTCCTTTCTAGCGGGGGGGAGCACAGATACGCAGTATTTT.

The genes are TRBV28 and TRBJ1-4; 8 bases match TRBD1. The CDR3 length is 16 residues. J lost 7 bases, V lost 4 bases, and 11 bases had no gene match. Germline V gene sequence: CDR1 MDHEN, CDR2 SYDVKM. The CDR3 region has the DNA TGTGCCAGCAGTTCGGGGGACAGGATATATAGTGAAAAACTGTTTTTT. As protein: CASSSGDRIYSEKLFF.

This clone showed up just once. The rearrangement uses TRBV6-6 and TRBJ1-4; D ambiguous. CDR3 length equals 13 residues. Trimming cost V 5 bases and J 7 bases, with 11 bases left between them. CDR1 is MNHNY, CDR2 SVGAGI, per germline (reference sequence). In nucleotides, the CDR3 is TGTGCCAGCAGTCGATCGAATTCTGAAAAACTGTTTTTT. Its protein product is CASSRSNSEKLFF.

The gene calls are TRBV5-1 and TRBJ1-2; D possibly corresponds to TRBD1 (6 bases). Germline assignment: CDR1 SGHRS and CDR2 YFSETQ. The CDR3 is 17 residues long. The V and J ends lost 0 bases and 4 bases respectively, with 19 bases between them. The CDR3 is CASSLGVSGQQTYGYTF. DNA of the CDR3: TGCGCCAGCAGCTTGGGAGTCTCCGGACAGCAAACCTATGGCTACACCTTC.

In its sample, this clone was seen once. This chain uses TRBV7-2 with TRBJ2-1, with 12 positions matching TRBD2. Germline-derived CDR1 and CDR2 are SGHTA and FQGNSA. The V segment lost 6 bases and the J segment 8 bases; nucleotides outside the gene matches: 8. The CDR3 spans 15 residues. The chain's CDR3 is CASRTSGGYVDEQFF. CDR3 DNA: TGTGCCAGCAGAACTAGCGGGGGGTATGTGGATGAGCAGTTCTTC.

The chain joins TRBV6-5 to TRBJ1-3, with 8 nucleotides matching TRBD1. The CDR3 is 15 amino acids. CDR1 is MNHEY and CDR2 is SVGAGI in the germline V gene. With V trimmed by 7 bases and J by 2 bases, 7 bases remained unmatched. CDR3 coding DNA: TGTGCCAGCATACAACGGACAGGGACTGGAAACACCATATATTTT. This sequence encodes CASIQRTGTGNTIYF.

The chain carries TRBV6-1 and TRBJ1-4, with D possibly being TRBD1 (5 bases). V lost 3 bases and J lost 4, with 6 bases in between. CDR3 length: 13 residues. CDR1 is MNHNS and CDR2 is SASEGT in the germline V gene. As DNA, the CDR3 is TGTGCCAGCAGTGACAGGGTTAATGAAAAACTGTTTTTT. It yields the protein CASSDRVNEKLFF.

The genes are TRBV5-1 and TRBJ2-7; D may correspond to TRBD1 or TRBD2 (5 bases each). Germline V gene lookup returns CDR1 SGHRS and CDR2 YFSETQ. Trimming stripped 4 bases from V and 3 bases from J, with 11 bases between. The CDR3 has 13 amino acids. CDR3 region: CASSRGPSYEQYF. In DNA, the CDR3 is TGCGCCAGCAGCAGGGGACCAAGCTACGAGCAGTACTTC.

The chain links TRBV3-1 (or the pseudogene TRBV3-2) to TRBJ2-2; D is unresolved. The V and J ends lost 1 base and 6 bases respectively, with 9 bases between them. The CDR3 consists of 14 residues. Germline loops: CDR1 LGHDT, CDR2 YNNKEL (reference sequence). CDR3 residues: CASSQARVSGELFF. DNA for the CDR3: TGTGCCAGCAGCCAAGCACGGGTGTCCGGGGAGCTGTTTTTT.

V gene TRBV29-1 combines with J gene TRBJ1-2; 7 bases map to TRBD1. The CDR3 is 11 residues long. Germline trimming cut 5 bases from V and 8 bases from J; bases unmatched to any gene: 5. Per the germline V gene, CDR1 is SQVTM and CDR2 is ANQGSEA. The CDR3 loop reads CSVRQGVGYTF. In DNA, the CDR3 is TGCAGCGTTCGACAGGGAGTGGGCTACACCTTC.

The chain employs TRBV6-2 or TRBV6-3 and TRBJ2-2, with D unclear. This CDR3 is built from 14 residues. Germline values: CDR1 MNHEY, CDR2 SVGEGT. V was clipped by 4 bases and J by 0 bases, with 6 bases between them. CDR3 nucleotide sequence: TGTGCCAGCAGTTTCTCAGCGAACACCGGGGAGCTGTTTTTT. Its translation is CASSFSANTGELFF.